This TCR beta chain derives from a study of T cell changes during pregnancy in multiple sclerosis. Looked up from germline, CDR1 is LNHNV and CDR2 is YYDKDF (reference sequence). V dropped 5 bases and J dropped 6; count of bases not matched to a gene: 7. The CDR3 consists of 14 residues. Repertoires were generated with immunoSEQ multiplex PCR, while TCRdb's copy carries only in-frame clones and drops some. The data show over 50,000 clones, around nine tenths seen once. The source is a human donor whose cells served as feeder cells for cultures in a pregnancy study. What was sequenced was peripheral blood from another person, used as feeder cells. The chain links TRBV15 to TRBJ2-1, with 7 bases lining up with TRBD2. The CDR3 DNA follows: TGTGCCACCAGCGCACGCGCTAGCGGCAATGAGCAGTTCTTC. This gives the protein CATSARASGNEQFF.